This TCR beta chain was identified in a study of T-cell memory formation after mild COVID-19. Overall study results and limits: The second-wave clones peaking on day 37 were not confirmed as SARS-CoV-2-specific. CD4/CD8 balance held among clones contracting day 15 to 85, and later expanders leaned CD4+. Memory sampled before infection contained some responding clones, suggesting cross-reactive memory joined.

The CDR3 is 16 amino acids. Germline V gene sequence: CDR1 SGHNT, CDR2 YYREEE (reference sequence). The trim removed 4 bases at V and 1 base at J, leaving 7 bases unmatched. With regard to this clonotype: Its antigen is not identified.

TCRdb ran MiXCR on the 5' RACE reads and lists one entry per CDR3 protein. This sample has a few hundred thousand distinct CDR3 sequences, with over 9.5% found just once. The source is a man aged 18 to 30 who had mild COVID-19 (a few samples of this study predate the infection). Cell type and time point are not known. Sample: PBMCs or a T cell subset sorted from them (not recorded which). The chain couples TRBV5-4 to TRBJ2-2; 7 bases agree with TRBD2. The DNA for the CDR3 is TGTGCCAGCAGCCCTTCCGGCGGGGGGAACACCGGGGAGCTGTTTTTT. Translation gives CASSPSGGGNTGELFF.